Detailed here is one T cell receptor beta chain. Original analysis: Nucleated cell number was recorded as an estimate derived from reference gene primer amplification. Some clones are missing from TCRdb's copy, which holds only in-frame ones; the method was immunoSEQ multiplex PCR. D and trimming come from the DNA, and the V and J calls and clone size come from that table. In the table there are roughly 410,000 clones, over 75% of which are singletons. This sample is drawn from a study of blood T cell repertoires in COVID-19. Study background: From T cells, B-cell-depleted T cells, or PBMCs came the material, which was cDNA or gDNA.

Germline lookup yields CDR1 SGHTA and CDR2 FQGNSA. CDR3 length: 16 residues. The V gene end was trimmed by 3 bases and the J gene end by 4 bases; junction bases not matched to a gene: 6. The sequencing input was peripheral blood. This receptor was taken from a middle-aged woman with COVID-19, enrolled during active disease. This rearrangement joins TRBV7-2 to TRBJ1-3, with 10 bases matching TRBD1. The CDR3 sequence is CASSFRQGAEGNTIYF. CDR3 sequence (DNA): TGTGCCAGCAGCTTCCGACAGGGGGCGGAAGGAAACACCATATATTTT.